These 2 T cell receptor beta chains share one sample of origin, sequenced in a study of T cell changes during pregnancy in multiple sclerosis. The data were produced by immunoSEQ multiplex PCR, yet TCRdb's version contains in-frame clones alone and is incomplete. Among about 80,000 clones listed, about 91% were seen once. The sequences come from peripheral blood, collected before pregnancy. These receptors originate from a female donor with multiple sclerosis, enrolled in a pregnancy study.

The J gene is TRBJ1-4, the V gene TRBV30; a possible D gene is TRBD1 (5 bases). V lost 0 bases and J 4 bases, leaving 9 bases between the germline ends. This CDR3 contains 14 residues. Per germline, CDR1 GTSNPN and CDR2 SVGIG (reference sequence). The CDR3, as DNA: TGTGCCTGGAGTGTACGACAGATTAATGAAAAACTGTTTTTT. It translates to CAWSVRQINEKLFF.

This clone has more than one count but fewer than ten. The rearrangement uses TRBV7-2 and TRBJ2-1, with 11 bases that match TRBD2. Losses at the gene ends were 5 bases for V and 10 bases for J; bases not matched to a gene: 13. Germline CDR1 SGHTA, CDR2 FQGNSA. The CDR3 runs 16 residues. The chain's CDR3 is CASSQDPTSGGIEQFF. The CDR3 DNA sequence: TGTGCCAGCAGCCAAGACCCAACTAGCGGGGGCATCGAGCAGTTCTTC.